This T cell receptor (beta chain) was retrieved from a study of blood T cell repertoires in COVID-19. In the study overall: The samples span acute and convalescent COVID-19 from the United States, Italy and Spain.

Methods used by the authors: Scientists estimated how many nucleated cells there were by amplifying reference gene primers. Sequencing used immunoSEQ multiplex PCR; TCRdb keeps in-frame clones, though not all of them. Clone size and V and J calls were adopted from that table, with D and trimming inferred from the DNA. The sample yields 200,000 to 250,000 clones, around 85% seen once. Material: peripheral blood. The TCR was taken from a human donor in a cohort sampled during active COVID-19.

This chain's CDR3 is CASSRQLAGGYEQYF. The CDR3 DNA follows: TGTGCCAGCAGCCGCCAACTAGCGGGAGGTTACGAGCAGTACTTC. V is TRBV6-6 and J is TRBJ2-7; 12 nucleotides agree with TRBD2. The ends lost 6 bases at V and 4 bases at J; junction bases unmatched: 7. Germline V gives CDR1 MNHNY, CDR2 SVGAGI (reference sequence). The CDR3 length is 15 residues.